The rows below give T cell receptor beta chains drawn from one sample of a study of beta chain features in type 1 diabetes. Produced via immunoSEQ multiplex PCR; TCRdb's table is partial and in-frame only. Of roughly 300,000 clones listed, approximately 8% are singletons. The sample consisted of central memory CD4+ T cells from blood. All receptors come from a woman younger than 30 in good health. CDR3s include the opening cysteine and the closing phenylalanine or tryptophan. The order of the fields is D gene, J gene, clone size, V gene, CDR3 protein, CDR3 DNA. A D gene is named only where the DNA matches it firmly. Clone sizes are given selectively: once, few, many, or a class where the clone is expanded.

>-|TRBJ2-7|-|TRBV11-3
CASSLNTGPYEQYF
TGTGCCAGCAGCTTAAATACAGGACCCTACGAGCAGTACTTC
>-|TRBJ2-1|-|TRBV15
CATSRVGTLRDNEQFF
TGTGCCACCAGCAGAGTAGGGACTCTCCGAGACAATGAGCAGTTCTTC
>TRBD1|TRBJ1-1|-|TRBV15
CATSRARGLGTEAFF
TGTGCCACCAGCAGGGCGAGGGGGCTGGGCACTGAAGCTTTCTTT
>-|TRBJ2-5|few|TRBV5-6
CASSLALSRKVEGETQYF
TGTGCCAGCAGCTTGGCGCTCTCCCGCAAGGTAGAAGGGGAGACCCAGTACTTC
>TRBD1|TRBJ1-1|-|TRBV18
CASSPAGGRGEAFF
TGTGCCAGCTCACCAGCAGGGGGCCGGGGTGAAGCTTTCTTT
>-|TRBJ2-6|few|TRBV7-9
CAIGPFSGANVLTF
TGTGCCATCGGGCCCTTCTCTGGGGCCAACGTCCTGACTTTC
>-|TRBJ2-6|-|TRBV7-2
CASSHAGTGANVLTF
TGTGCCAGCAGCCATGCTGGGACAGGGGCCAACGTCCTGACTTTC
>-|TRBJ2-5|-|TRBV7-9
CASSSSAAQTQYF
TGTGCCAGCAGCTCGAGTGCCGCGCAGACCCAGTACTTC
>-|TRBJ1-1|-|TRBV7-2
CASSLARTNTEAFF
TGTGCCAGCAGCTTAGCTAGAACGAACACTGAAGCTTTCTTT
>-|TRBJ2-6|-|TRBV2
CASSEAPAPVLTF
TGTGCCAGCAGTGAAGCACCAGCTCCGGTCCTGACTTTC
>TRBD2|TRBJ2-1|few|TRBV7-9
CASSLALPGGPPDEQFF
TGTGCCAGCAGCTTAGCGCTACCGGGAGGGCCCCCCGATGAGCAGTTCTTC
>-|TRBJ1-4|few|TRBV2
CASSARNPSEKLFF
TGTGCCAGCAGTGCCAGAAACCCCAGCGAAAAACTGTTTTTT
>TRBD1|TRBJ2-2|few|TRBV19
CASSPRTGTGELFF
TGTGCCAGTAGTCCTCGGACAGGGACCGGGGAGCTGTTTTTT
>TRBD1|TRBJ1-2|-|TRBV27
CASSLRPGTGGNYGYTF
TGTGCCAGCAGCCTCCGGCCTGGGACAGGGGGCAACTATGGCTACACCTTC
>-|TRBJ1-4|-|TRBV15
CATSRVGPVAEKLFF
TGTGCCACCAGCAGAGTGGGTCCAGTCGCTGAAAAACTGTTTTTT
>TRBD2|TRBJ2-5|-|TRBV11-2
CASSLVGLASSLQETQYF
TGTGCCAGCAGCTTAGTTGGACTAGCTTCTTCCCTCCAAGAGACCCAGTACTTC
>TRBD2|TRBJ2-3|-|TRBV7-6
CASSQGLAGTDTQYF
TGTGCCAGCAGCCAGGGACTAGCGGGAACAGATACGCAGTATTTT
>-|TRBJ2-5|few|TRBV7-2
CASSLGAARETQYF
TGTGCCAGCAGCTTAGGGGCAGCTCGGGAGACCCAGTACTTC
>-|TRBJ1-2|-|TRBV19
CASSMRGIQHGYTF
TGTGCCAGTAGTATGAGGGGGATTCAGCATGGCTACACCTTC
>-|TRBJ1-5|-|TRBV7-2
CASSWGSYNQPQHF
TGTGCCAGCAGCTGGGGCAGCTACAATCAGCCCCAGCATTTT
>TRBD2|TRBJ2-1|-|TRBV29-1
CSFSTRETSGMFF
TGCAGCTTTTCGACTAGGGAGACTAGCGGTATGTTCTTC
>-|TRBJ1-1|-|TRBV27
CASSSTGLNTEAFF
TGTGCCAGCAGTTCCACAGGGTTGAACACTGAAGCTTTCTTT
>-|TRBJ2-3|-|TRBV6-1
CAAKEGGHTDTQYF
TGTGCCGCAAAAGAGGGAGGCCACACAGATACGCAGTATTTT
>TRBD2|TRBJ2-5|-|TRBV7-8
CASTMSPGLAERRTQYF
TGTGCCAGCACCATGAGCCCGGGACTAGCGGAGCGGCGGACCCAGTACTTC
>-|TRBJ2-3|-|TRBV7-2
CASSPRLGSDTQYF
TGTGCCAGCAGCCCTCGGTTGGGGTCAGATACGCAGTATTTT
>TRBD2|TRBJ2-5|-|TRBV9
CASSVAGSGTGETQYF
TGTGCCAGCAGCGTAGCTGGTAGCGGGACGGGAGAGACCCAGTACTTC
>-|TRBJ2-7|few|TRBV6-1
CASSHQSYEQYF
TGTGCCAGCAGTCACCAATCCTACGAGCAGTACTTC
>TRBD1|TRBJ1-1|-|TRBV7-2
CASRKTGANTEAFF
TGTGCCAGCAGGAAGACAGGGGCCAACACTGAAGCTTTCTTT
>TRBD2|TRBJ2-7|-|TRBV28
CASSLSSGAAYEQYF
TGTGCCAGCAGTTTATCTAGCGGGGCCGCCTACGAGCAGTACTTC
>-|TRBJ1-2|few|TRBV27
CASSLFFSANYGYTF
TGTGCCAGCAGTTTATTTTTCAGTGCTAACTATGGCTACACCTTC
>TRBD2|TRBJ2-3|few|TRBV18
CASSPSEASGRSDTQYF
TGTGCCAGCTCTCCCAGCGAGGCTAGCGGGAGGTCGGATACGCAGTATTTT
>TRBD1|TRBJ2-3|-|TRBV18
CASSPTGGYGDTQYF
TGTGCCAGCTCACCGACAGGGGGTTATGGAGATACGCAGTATTTT
>TRBD2|TRBJ2-5|few|TRBV5-4
CASSLSAGEMETQYF
TGTGCCAGCAGCTTGTCGGCGGGAGAGATGGAGACCCAGTACTTC
>TRBD1|TRBJ1-4|-|TRBV6-5
CASSRDRESEKLFF
TGTGCCAGCAGTAGGGACAGGGAAAGCGAAAAACTGTTTTTT